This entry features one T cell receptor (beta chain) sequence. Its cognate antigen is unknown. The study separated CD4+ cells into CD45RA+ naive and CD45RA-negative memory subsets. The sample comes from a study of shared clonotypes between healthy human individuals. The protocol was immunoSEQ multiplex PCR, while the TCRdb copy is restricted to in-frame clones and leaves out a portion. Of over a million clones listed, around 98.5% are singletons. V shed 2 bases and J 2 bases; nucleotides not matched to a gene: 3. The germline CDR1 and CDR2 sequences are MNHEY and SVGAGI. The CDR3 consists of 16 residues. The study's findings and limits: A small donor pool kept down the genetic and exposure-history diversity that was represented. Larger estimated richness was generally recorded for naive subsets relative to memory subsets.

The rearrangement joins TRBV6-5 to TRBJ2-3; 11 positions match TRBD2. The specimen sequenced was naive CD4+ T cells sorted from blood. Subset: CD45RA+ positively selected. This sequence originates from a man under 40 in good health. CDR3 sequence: CASSYAGLADTDTQYF. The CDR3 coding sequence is TGTGCCAGCAGTTACGCGGGACTAGCGGACACAGATACGCAGTATTTT.